This TCR beta chain was found in a study of CD8 T cells in ankylosing spondylitis. Study observations and caveats: As for the disease-linked clones, they showed a CD8+ phenotype and occurred at relatively low frequencies in peripheral blood. Reported data indicate significant enrichment of disease-linked clones within matched ankylosing spondylitis synovial fluid.

The length of the CDR3 is 14 residues. The germline V gene encodes CDR1 MNHNS and CDR2 SASEGT. With V trimmed by 6 bases and J by 4 bases, 6 bases remained unmatched. Each TCR beta library was made by quantitative 5'-RACE that incorporated molecular barcodes. TCRdb reprocessed the 5' RACE reads via MiXCR and lists one record per CDR3 protein. Of 250,000 to 350,000 distinct CDR3 sequences listed, 20% were seen once; the top ten hold 3.5% to 4.5%. On this clonotype: Its antigen is unidentified.

The sequencing sample was made of blood, either unsorted or a sorted T cell fraction (not recorded which). The chain carries TRBV6-1 and TRBJ2-3, with 8 positions matching TRBD1. The sequence was collected from a female donor with ankylosing spondylitis or in good health (not recorded which). The CDR3 DNA sequence: TGTGCCAGCAGGTCACAGGGGGTCGCAGATACGCAGTATTTT. It specifies CASRSQGVADTQYF.